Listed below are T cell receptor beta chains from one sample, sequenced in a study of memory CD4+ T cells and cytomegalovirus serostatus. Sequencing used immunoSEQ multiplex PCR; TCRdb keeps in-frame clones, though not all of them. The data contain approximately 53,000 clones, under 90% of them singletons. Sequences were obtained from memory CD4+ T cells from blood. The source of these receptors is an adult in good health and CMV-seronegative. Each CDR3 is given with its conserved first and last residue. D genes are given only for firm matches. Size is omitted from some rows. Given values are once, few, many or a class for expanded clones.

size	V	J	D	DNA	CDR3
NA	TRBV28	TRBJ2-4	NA	TGTGCCAGCAGAGTTGACTTGGAGGCCATTCAGTACTTC	CASRVDLEAIQYF
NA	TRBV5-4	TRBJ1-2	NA	TGTGCCAGCAGCTTGGGCGGAGCCTCGAACTATGGCTACACCTTC	CASSLGGASNYGYTF
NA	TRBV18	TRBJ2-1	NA	TGTGCCAGCTCACCTTATGGGGACTCCTACAATGAGCAGTTCTTC	CASSPYGDSYNEQFF
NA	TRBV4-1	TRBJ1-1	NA	TGCGCCAGCAGCCAAGCCGGCCCGAGGCGAGGCACTGAAGCTTTCTTT	CASSQAGPRRGTEAFF
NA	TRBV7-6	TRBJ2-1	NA	TGTGCCAGCAGCTTAGGCCGGCACAATGAGCAGTTCTTC	CASSLGRHNEQFF
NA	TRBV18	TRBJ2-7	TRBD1	TGTGCCAGCTCACCACCACAGGGGGGTCCGGGCGAGCAGTACTTC	CASSPPQGGPGEQYF
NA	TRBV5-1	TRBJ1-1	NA	TGCGCCAGCAGCAAGACGACCGGGACTGGGGGTGAAGCTTTCTTT	CASSKTTGTGGEAFF
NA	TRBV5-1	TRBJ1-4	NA	TGCGCCAGCAGCTCTGGTGCGGGGGTCAAGGAAAAACTGTTTTTT	CASSSGAGVKEKLFF
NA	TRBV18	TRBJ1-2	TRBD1	TGTGCCAGCTCACTAAGTTCGGGACAGCCGTCTATGGGCTACACCTTC	CASSLSSGQPSMGYTF
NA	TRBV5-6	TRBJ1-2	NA	TGTGCCAGCAGCCCGATAGGGCAGCCGAGCTATGGCTACACCTTC	CASSPIGQPSYGYTF
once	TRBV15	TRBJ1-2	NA	TGTGCCACCAGCAGAGATGTCCAGTCACACTATGGCTACACCTTC	CATSRDVQSHYGYTF
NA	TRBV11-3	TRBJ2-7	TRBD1	TGTGCCAGCAGCTTAAGACTCGGGACAGGGGTAACCTACGAGCAGTACTTC	CASSLRLGTGVTYEQYF
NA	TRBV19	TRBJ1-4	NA	TGTGCCAGTAATAAGGGGAGTCGGCGTTCAACTAATGAAAAACTGTTTTTT	CASNKGSRRSTNEKLFF
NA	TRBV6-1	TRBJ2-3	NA	TGTGCCAGCAGTGAAGGGGGAGGAGATACGCAGTATTTT	CASSEGGGDTQYF
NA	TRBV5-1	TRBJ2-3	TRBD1	TGCGCCAGCAGCTTGGCCCAAGGGACAGGGTGGGTCACAGATACGCAGTATTTT	CASSLAQGTGWVTDTQYF
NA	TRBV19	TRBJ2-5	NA	TGTGCCAGTAGTAAGGAAGGGTTAGAGACCCAGTACTTC	CASSKEGLETQYF
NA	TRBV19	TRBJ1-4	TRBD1	TGTGCCAGCACAGACAGGGCAGGGGAAAAACTGTTTTTT	CASTDRAGEKLFF
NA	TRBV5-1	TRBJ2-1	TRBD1	TGCGCCAGCAGCTTGGGGACAGGGGGCGTCGATGAGCAGTTCTTC	CASSLGTGGVDEQFF
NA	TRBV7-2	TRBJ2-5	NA	TGTGCCAGCAGCTTAGGGCAGGTGGAGACCCAGTACTTC	CASSLGQVETQYF
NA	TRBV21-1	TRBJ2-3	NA	TGTGCCAGCAGCAAAGCGCTTTGTAGCCCCCAGGATAGCACAGATACGCAGTATTTT	CASSKALCSPQDSTDTQYF
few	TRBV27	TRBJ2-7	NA	TGTGCCAGCAAGCCCTGGGAAGCCTACGAGCAGTACTTC	CASKPWEAYEQYF
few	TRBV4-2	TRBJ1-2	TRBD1	TGTGCCAGCAGCCAGGGACAGGGATTGGAGGGCTACACCTTC	CASSQGQGLEGYTF
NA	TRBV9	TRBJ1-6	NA	TGTGCCAGCAGCGTAGTGGGCAGCGGGGATTCACCCCTCCACTTT	CASSVVGSGDSPLHF
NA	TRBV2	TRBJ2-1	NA	TGTGCCAGCAGTGGAGGGTTTACCTCCTACAATGAGCAGTTCTTC	CASSGGFTSYNEQFF
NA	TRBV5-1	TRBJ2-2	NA	TGCGCCAGCAGCTCGAACACCGGGGAGCTGTTTTTT	CASSSNTGELFF
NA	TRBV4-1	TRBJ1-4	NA	TGCGCCAGCAGCCAAGATGGGGGTCGTGTTGAAAAACTGTTTTTT	CASSQDGGRVEKLFF
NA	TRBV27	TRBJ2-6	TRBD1	TGTGCCAGCAGCTGGGGGGACAGGGATTCTGGGGCCAACGTCCTGACTTTC	CASSWGDRDSGANVLTF
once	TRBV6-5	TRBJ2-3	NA	TGTGCCAGCAGTTACGAGTCAAGAAAGGGCACAGATACGCAGTATTTT	CASSYESRKGTDTQYF
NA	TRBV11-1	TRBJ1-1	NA	TGTGCCAGCAGCTTAATGAACAGACCGAACACTGAAGCTTTCTTT	CASSLMNRPNTEAFF
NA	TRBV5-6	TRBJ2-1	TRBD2	TGTGCCAGCAGCTTGGGGGAGTTGCGGCTAGCGGTTGACAATGAGCAGTTCTTC	CASSLGELRLAVDNEQFF
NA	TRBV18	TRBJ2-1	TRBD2	TGTGCCAGCTCACAAACTAGCGGGGGGGCTAATGAGCAGTTCTTC	CASSQTSGGANEQFF
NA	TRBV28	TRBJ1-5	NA	TGTGCCAGCAGAACTCCAGGGTTTCATCAGCCCCAGCATTTT	CASRTPGFHQPQHF
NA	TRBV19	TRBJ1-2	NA	TGTGCCAGTAGTAGGCCCGAACTGCCCGGGGAGGGCTACACCTTC	CASSRPELPGEGYTF
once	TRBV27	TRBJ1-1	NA	TGTGCCAGCAGTACCCGGGGCCTAAAAAACACTGAAGCTTTCTTT	CASSTRGLKNTEAFF
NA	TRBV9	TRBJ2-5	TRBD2	TGTGCCAGCAGCGTAGCCCCGGGGACTAGCGGGGGGCGCGTGACCCAGTACTTC	CASSVAPGTSGGRVTQYF
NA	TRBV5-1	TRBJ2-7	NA	TGCGCCAGCAGCTCGACCGGGACACCTTCCGACTACGAGCAGTACTTC	CASSSTGTPSDYEQYF
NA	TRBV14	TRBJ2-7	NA	TGTGCCAGCAGCCAAGAAGCAACGGTGGGGGAGCAGTACTTC	CASSQEATVGEQYF
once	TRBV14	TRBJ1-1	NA	TGTGCCAGCAGCCGTCTTGACGGACGGAACACTGAAGCTTTCTTT	CASSRLDGRNTEAFF
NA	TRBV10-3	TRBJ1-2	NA	TGTGCCATCAGTGACAGTCCTAACTATGGCTACACCTTC	CAISDSPNYGYTF
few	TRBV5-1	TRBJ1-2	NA	TGCGCCAGCAGCGAGGGATCCTATGGCTACACCTTC	CASSEGSYGYTF
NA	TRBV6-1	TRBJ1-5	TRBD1	TGTGCCAGCAGTGAAGCGACAGGGAGGCCCCAGCATTTT	CASSEATGRPQHF
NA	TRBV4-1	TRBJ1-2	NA	TGCGCCAGCAGCCAAGTGGGCAGGCTTAGCTATGGCTACACCTTC	CASSQVGRLSYGYTF
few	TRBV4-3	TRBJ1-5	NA	TGCGCCAGCAGCCAAGATTTCGGATGGCAACAGCCCCAGCATTTT	CASSQDFGWQQPQHF
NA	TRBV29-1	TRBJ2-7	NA	TGCAGCGTTGGATCAGCTTACGAGCAGTACTTC	CSVGSAYEQYF
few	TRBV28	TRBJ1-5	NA	TGTGCCAGCACGTCAGGGGACTACAATCAGCCCCAGCATTTT	CASTSGDYNQPQHF
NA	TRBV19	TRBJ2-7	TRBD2	TGTGCCAGTAGTTCAGCGGGGGAAGCTGTTTACGAGCAGTACTTC	CASSSAGEAVYEQYF
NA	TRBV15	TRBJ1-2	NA	TGTGCCACCAGCAGAGATAAGACCTATGGCTACACCTTC	CATSRDKTYGYTF
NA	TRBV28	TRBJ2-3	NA	TGTGCCAGCAGTTCAGAGTTACGAGCGCAGTATTTT	CASSSELRAQYF
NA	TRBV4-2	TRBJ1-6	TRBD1	TGTGCCAGCAGCCAAGATAGGCTTTCGACAGGGGTATTTTCACCCCTCCACTTT	CASSQDRLSTGVFSPLHF
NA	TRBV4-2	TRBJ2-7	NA	TGTGCCAGCAGCCAAGGGAGGGGGGATTACGAGCAGTACTTC	CASSQGRGDYEQYF
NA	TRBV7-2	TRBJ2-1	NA	TGTGCCAGCAGCTTTTCGCGGGCCTCATCTCGAGGCAATGAGCAGTTCTTC	CASSFSRASSRGNEQFF